A single sample gave rise to the 27 T cell receptor beta chains below, sequenced in a study of cytotoxic CD8 clonotypes in ibrutinib-treated CLL. Data came from immunoSEQ multiplex PCR; TCRdb stores just in-frame clones and leaves some out. Altogether 330,000 or so clones are present, approximately 67% being singletons, with the ten largest covering 6% to 6.5%. Sequenced here: PBMCs, sampled after 36 months of ibrutinib treatment. Receptors originate from a human donor with chronic lymphocytic leukemia.

This rearrangement joins TRBV14 to TRBJ2-3, with TRBD2 identical over 8 bases. Germline V CDR1 and CDR2: SGHDN, FVKESK. This CDR3 has 16 residues. V was clipped by 5 bases and J by 3 bases; unmatched bases: 10. The CDR3 sequence is CASSGPRGRSTDTQYF. The CDR3 DNA follows: TGTGCCAGCAGCGGACCCCGCGGGAGGAGTACAGATACGCAGTATTTT.

V gene TRBV5-4 combines with J gene TRBJ2-6, with D unclear. The V end was cut by 3 bases, the J end by 0 bases, with 22 bases between. The germline V gene has CDR1 SGHNT and CDR2 YYREEE (reference sequence). CDR3 length: 20 residues. This CDR3 reads CASSSSLRPGFLSGANVLTF. The CDR3 DNA is TGTGCCAGCAGCTCCTCACTACGACCCGGGTTTCTCTCTGGGGCCAACGTCCTGACTTTC.

This clone has a handful of counts. The V call is TRBV18, the J call TRBJ2-7, with a weak D call TRBD2 (5 bases). CDR3 length: 15 amino acids. The germline V gene encodes CDR1 KGHSH and CDR2 LQKENI. V dropped 3 bases and J dropped 4 bases, with 16 bases sitting between them. The CDR3 is CASSPTPTTSYEQYF. The CDR3, as DNA: TGTGCCAGCTCACCGACCCCGACTACTTCGTACGAGCAGTACTTC.

The V gene is TRBV7-2, the J gene TRBJ2-7, with 7 bases that match TRBD2. V lost 1 base to trimming and J lost 2 bases; unmatched junction nucleotides: 2. Germline loops: CDR1 SGHTA, CDR2 FQGNSA. This CDR3 is 14 amino acids long. The CDR3 coding sequence is TGTGCCAGCAGCTTAGGGGGACTAACCTACGAGCAGTACTTC. Its translation is CASSLGGLTYEQYF.

V gene TRBV7-2 combines with J gene TRBJ1-1, with 12 bases fitting TRBD1. Per the germline V gene, CDR1 is SGHTA and CDR2 is FQGNSA. V lost 1 base, J lost 0 bases, and 3 bases stayed unmatched. The CDR3 length is 17 residues. The CDR3 coding sequence is TGTGCCAGCAGCTTAGTGGGGACAGGGGGCATGAACACTGAAGCTTTCTTT. It yields the protein CASSLVGTGGMNTEAFF. Full variable domain (remainder filled in from reference TRBV7-2 and TRBJ1-1): GAGVSQSPSNKVTEKGKDVELRCDPISGHTALYWYRQSLGQGLEFLIYFQGNSAPDKSGLPSDRFSAERTGGSVSTLTIQRTQQEDSAVYLCASSLVGTGGMNTEAFFGQGTRLTVV.

This clone showed up just a few times. This chain links TRBV2 with TRBJ2-7; TRBD1 agrees at 7 bases. This CDR3 has 15 amino acids. The germline gives CDR1 SNHLY, CDR2 FYNNEI. V was pared by 4 bases and J by 1 base, with 7 bases of the junction left unmatched. This chain's CDR3 is CASSVWQGVSYEQYF. The CDR3 bases are TGTGCCAGCAGTGTATGGCAGGGGGTATCCTACGAGCAGTACTTC.

The gene calls are TRBV27 and TRBJ2-2; D remains ambiguous. The ends were cut back, 3 bases at V and 7 bases at J, with 9 bases in the middle. This CDR3 has 13 amino acids. Looked up from germline, CDR1 is MNHEY and CDR2 is SMNVEV (reference sequence). CDR3 DNA sequence: TGTGCCAGCAGTTTCTCAGGAGTCGGGGAGCTGTTTTTT. It codes for CASSFSGVGELFF.

This sequence joins TRBV29-1 and TRBJ2-2; the D gene is possibly TRBD1 (5 bases). Germline V gives CDR1 SQVTM, CDR2 ANQGSEA. The germline V and J ends were trimmed by 7 bases and 7 bases, with 10 bases remaining between them. CDR3 length equals 11 residues. The CDR3 sequence is CSAGNGGELFF. The DNA for the CDR3 is TGCAGCGCAGGGAACGGCGGGGAGCTGTTTTTT.

The chain links TRBV4-1 to TRBJ2-7; D is ambiguous. Trimming stripped 3 bases from V and 1 base from J, with 10 bases between. Germline V lookup: CDR1 MGHRA, CDR2 YSYEKL. The CDR3 sequence is 14 residues long. The CDR3 DNA reads TGCGCCAGCAGCCACTACTTTCGATCCTACGAGCAGTACTTC. Encoded protein: CASSHYFRSYEQYF.

The chain combines TRBV9 with TRBJ1-1; D unclear. The V gene's germline CDR1 is SGDLS and CDR2 YYNGEE. Trimming shortened V by 2 bases and J by 6 bases, and 5 bases separated the two germline ends. The CDR3 sequence is 11 residues long. The DNA of the CDR3 is TGTGCCAGCAGCGTTCGGTCTGAAGCTTTCTTT. Its protein product is CASSVRSEAFF.

The chain is built from TRBV2 and TRBJ2-7, with 14 bases lining up with TRBD2. The CDR3 runs 15 residues. CDR1 and CDR2 from the germline V gene are SNHLY and FYNNEI. V lost 6 bases, J lost 6 bases, and 7 bases stayed unmatched. CDR3 sequence: CASSLTGTSGSEQYF. The CDR3 DNA sequence: TGTGCCAGCAGCCTGACCGGGACTAGCGGGAGCGAGCAGTACTTC. Supplemented by reference TRBV2 and TRBJ2-7, the full variable domain reads EPEVTQTPSHQVTQMGQEVILRCVPISNHLYFYWYRQILGQKVEFLVSFYNNEISEKSEIFDDQFSVERPDGSNFTLKIRSTKLEDSAMYFCASSLTGTSGSEQYFGPGTRLTVT.

The rearrangement joins TRBV2 to TRBJ1-4; D call uncertain. The CDR3 spans 14 residues. The ends were cut back, 4 bases at V and 0 bases at J, with 6 bases in the middle. Germline values: CDR1 SNHLY, CDR2 FYNNEI. CDR3 DNA: TGTGCCAGCAGTGGGAGTGCAACTAATGAAAAACTGTTTTTT. It codes for CASSGSATNEKLFF.

The gene calls are TRBV15 and TRBJ1-2; 8 nucleotides agree with TRBD1. Germline CDR1 LNHNV, CDR2 YYDKDF (reference sequence). The CDR3 contains 13 residues. Losses at the gene ends were 8 bases for V and 2 bases for J; bases not matched to a gene: 4. The CDR3 loop reads CATGDRTNYGYTF. The CDR3 nucleotides are TGTGCCACCGGGGACAGGACAAACTATGGCTACACCTTC.

This chain uses TRBV9 with TRBJ2-5; a weak D match, TRBD2 (5 bases). The CDR3 loop spans 15 amino acids. In germline, CDR1 is SGDLS, CDR2 YYNGEE. Trimming took 3 bases from V and 6 from J, leaving 18 bases between them. CDR3: CASSGKVASKQTQYF. For the CDR3, the DNA is TGTGCCAGCAGCGGCAAGGTGGCTAGCAAGCAGACCCAGTACTTC.

V usage is TRBV21-1 and J usage is TRBJ2-1; the table names TRBD2, a call not compared with the DNA. TRBV21-1 is given as a pseudogene. There are 16 residues in the CDR3. The CDR3 DNA reads TGTGCCAGCAGCAAAGTAGCGTCTAGCGGGAGAGGAGAGCAGTTCTTC. Its translation is CASSKVASSGRGEQFF.

This clone was detected only a few times. V gene TRBV7-2 combines with J gene TRBJ2-7; TRBD1 agrees at 7 bases. The CDR3 covers 15 residues. V trimming: 1 base; J trimming: 1 base; junction bases outside the gene matches: 4. Germline-derived CDR1 and CDR2 are SGHTA and FQGNSA. The CDR3 sequence: CASSLGGTVSYEQYF. CDR3 bases: TGTGCCAGCAGCTTAGGTGGGACAGTATCCTACGAGCAGTACTTC.

This chain links TRBV12-5 with TRBJ2-7; no clear D. CDR1 and CDR2 (germline): LGHNT, FRNRAP. V was cut by 0 bases and J by 3 bases, with 6 bases left in between. CDR3 length: 13 residues. The CDR3 here is CASGLVSGYEQYF. DNA of the CDR3: TGTGCTAGTGGTTTGGTCTCCGGCTACGAGCAGTACTTC.

V gene TRBV7-3 combines with J gene TRBJ2-7; D is unclear. The germline V gene has CDR1 SGHTA and CDR2 FQGTGA. This CDR3 has 13 amino acids. The V end lost 2 bases, the J end lost 7 bases, and 12 bases lay between the germline ends. As DNA, the CDR3 is TGTGCCAGCAGCTTAGAGCAACGGTCAGAGCAGTACTTC. Translation gives CASSLEQRSEQYF.

V usage is TRBV9 and J usage is TRBJ1-3; a weak D match, TRBD1 (5 bases). This CDR3 spans 16 amino acids. Germline V CDR1 and CDR2: SGDLS, YYNGEE. V was trimmed by 1 base and J by 0 bases, leaving 11 bases between them. In DNA form, the CDR3 reads TGTGCCAGCAGCGTATTTCAGGGCTCCTCTGGAAACACCATATATTTT. Amino acids: CASSVFQGSSGNTIYF.

J is TRBJ2-7 and V is TRBV6-5; D is unclear. Germline CDR1 is MNHEY and CDR2 is SVGAGI. The CDR3 runs 14 residues. V was clipped by 5 bases and J by 3 bases, with 14 bases between them. The chain's CDR3 is CASSQSHTIYEQYF. CDR3 nucleotide sequence: TGTGCCAGCAGTCAATCACACACGATCTACGAGCAGTACTTC.

The chain recombines TRBV7-2 with TRBJ1-5, with a weak D call TRBD1 (6 bases). Germline V lookup: CDR1 SGHTA, CDR2 FQGNSA. The CDR3 is made up of 15 amino acids. V lost 5 bases, J lost 4 bases, and 15 bases lay in between. CDR3 coding DNA: TGTGCCAGCAGCCCATCCGGGGGCGCGAATCAGCCCCAGCATTTT. Translated, it gives CASSPSGGANQPQHF.

The chain is built from TRBV5-1 and TRBJ2-5; the D is unclear. The CDR3 is 15 amino acids. The V gene lost 4 bases and the J gene lost 1 base, with 14 bases spanning the gap. Germline V gives CDR1 SGHRS, CDR2 YFSETQ. In nucleotides, the CDR3 is TGCGCCAGCAGCCCTGGCTATGCAGGCCAAGAGACCCAGTACTTC. Translating gives CASSPGYAGQETQYF.

This clone was found a few times. The chain combines TRBV18 with TRBJ2-1; 13 bases map to TRBD2. Trimming at V came to 3 bases and at J to 9 bases, leaving 8 bases not matched to a gene. Germline V gene sequence: CDR1 KGHSH, CDR2 LQKENI. This CDR3 has 16 residues. The CDR3 DNA sequence: TGTGCCAGCTCACCGACGACTAGCGGGGGGCAGGGTGAGCAGTTCTTC. It specifies CASSPTTSGGQGEQFF.

This chain links TRBV7-3 with TRBJ2-5; the match to TRBD2 covers 8 bases. V was clipped by 5 bases and J by 1 base; unmatched bases: 9. The CDR3 runs to 16 residues. Germline V gene sequence: CDR1 SGHTA, CDR2 FQGTGA. CDR3: CASSLNGGLAQETQYF. The CDR3 coding sequence is TGTGCCAGCAGCCTAAACGGTGGACTAGCCCAAGAGACCCAGTACTTC. Filled out from reference TRBV7-3 and TRBJ2-5, the complete variable domain reads GAGVSQTPSNKVTEKGKYVELRCDPISGHTALYWYRQSLGQGPEFLIYFQGTGAADDSGLPNDRFFAVRPEGSVSTLKIQRTERGDSAVYLCASSLNGGLAQETQYFGPGTRLLVL.

This clone was observed once. The gene calls are TRBV20-1 and TRBJ2-1; D unresolved. CDR3 length: 11 residues. V lost 5 bases, J lost 4 bases, and 6 bases lay in between. Germline CDR1 is DFQATT and CDR2 is SNEGSKA (reference sequence). The CDR3: CSAVEYNEQFF. In DNA form, the CDR3 reads TGCAGTGCTGTCGAGTACAATGAGCAGTTCTTC.

This sequence joins TRBV5-1 and TRBJ1-2; a weak D match, TRBD1 (5 bases). The CDR3 length is 15 residues. The V gene lost 4 bases and the J gene lost 4 bases, with 17 bases spanning the gap. Germline values: CDR1 SGHRS, CDR2 YFSETQ. As DNA, the CDR3 is TGCGCCAGCAGCCCATATGGGACCGAGTTCTATGGCTACACCTTC. It yields the protein CASSPYGTEFYGYTF.

This chain joins TRBV2 and TRBJ2-7; D gene unclear. Germline values: CDR1 SNHLY, CDR2 FYNNEI. This CDR3 spans 13 amino acids. The germline V and J ends were trimmed by 4 bases and 1 base, with 8 bases remaining between them. In DNA form, the CDR3 reads TGTGCCAGCAGTGCGACCGGATCCTACGAGCAGTACTTC. As protein: CASSATGSYEQYF. Full variable domain (remainder filled in from reference TRBV2 and TRBJ2-7): EPEVTQTPSHQVTQMGQEVILRCVPISNHLYFYWYRQILGQKVEFLVSFYNNEISEKSEIFDDQFSVERPDGSNFTLKIRSTKLEDSAMYFCASSATGSYEQYFGPGTRLTVT.